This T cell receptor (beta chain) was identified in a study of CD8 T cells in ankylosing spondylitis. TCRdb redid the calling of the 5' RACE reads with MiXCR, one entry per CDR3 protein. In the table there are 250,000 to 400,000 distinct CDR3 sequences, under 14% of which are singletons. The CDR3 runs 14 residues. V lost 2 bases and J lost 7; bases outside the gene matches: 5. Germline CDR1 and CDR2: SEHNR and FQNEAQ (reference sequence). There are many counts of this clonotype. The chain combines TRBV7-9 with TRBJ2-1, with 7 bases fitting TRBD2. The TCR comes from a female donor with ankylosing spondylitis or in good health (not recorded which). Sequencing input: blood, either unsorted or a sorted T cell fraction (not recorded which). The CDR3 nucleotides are TGTGCCAGCAGCTTAAACCCCGGGAGGAATGAGCAGTTCTTC. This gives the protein CASSLNPGRNEQFF.